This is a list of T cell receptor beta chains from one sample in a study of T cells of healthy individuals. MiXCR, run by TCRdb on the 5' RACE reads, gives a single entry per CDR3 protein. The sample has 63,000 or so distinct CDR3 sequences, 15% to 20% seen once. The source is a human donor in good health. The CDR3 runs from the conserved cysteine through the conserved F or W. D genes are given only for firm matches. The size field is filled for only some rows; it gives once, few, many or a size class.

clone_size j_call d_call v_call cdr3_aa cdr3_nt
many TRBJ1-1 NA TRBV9 CASGPNFANTEAFF TGTGCCAGCGGGCCGAACTTCGCGAACACTGAAGCTTTCTTT
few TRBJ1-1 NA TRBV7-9 CASSPEGITEAFF TGTGCCAGCAGCCCCGAGGGAATCACTGAAGCTTTCTTT
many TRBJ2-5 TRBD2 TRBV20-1 CSARDGLIVGGSFSETQYF TGCAGTGCTAGAGATGGCCTAATAGTCGGCGGGAGTTTTTCAGAGACCCAGTACTTC
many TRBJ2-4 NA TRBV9 CASSVSSAPNIQYF TGTGCCAGCAGCGTAAGCTCAGCCCCAAACATTCAGTACTTC
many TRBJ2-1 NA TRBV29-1 CSVEGGSGGKSNEQFF TGCAGCGTTGAAGGGGGGTCCGGGGGCAAGTCTAATGAGCAGTTCTTC
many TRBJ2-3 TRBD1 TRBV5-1 CASSLDRGADTQYF TGCGCCAGCAGCCTGGACAGGGGCGCAGATACGCAGTATTTT
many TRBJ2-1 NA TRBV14 CASSQLPNEQFF TGTGCCAGCAGCCAACTACCAAATGAGCAGTTCTTC
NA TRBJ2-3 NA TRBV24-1 CATSDSPGRRRVTDTQYF TGTGCCACCAGTGATTCTCCAGGCCGTAGAAGGGTCACAGATACGCAGTATTTT
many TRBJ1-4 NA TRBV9 CASSVDPGRPNEKLFF TGTGCCAGCAGCGTCGACCCCGGACGGCCTAATGAAAAACTGTTTTTT
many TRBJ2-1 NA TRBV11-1 CASSSKRPTASSLFF TGTGCCAGCAGCTCCAAGAGACCGACGGCTAGCTCTCTGTTCTTC
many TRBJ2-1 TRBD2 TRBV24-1 CATSARGGPSYNEQFF TGTGCCACCAGTGCCCGGGGGGGCCCTTCCTACAATGAGCAGTTCTTC
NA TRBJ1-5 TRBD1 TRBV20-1 CSIHQGGNQPQHF TGCAGTATCCACCAGGGGGGCAATCAGCCCCAGCATTTT
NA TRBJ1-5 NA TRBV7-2 CASSFDSSNQPQHF TGTGCCAGCAGCTTCGACAGTAGCAATCAGCCCCAGCATTTT
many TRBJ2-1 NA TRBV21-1 CASSKERVGNDNEQFF TGTGCCAGCAGCAAAGAAAGGGTGGGGAACGACAATGAGCAGTTCTTC
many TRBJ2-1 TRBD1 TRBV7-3 CASSPNSGQAYNEQFF TGTGCCAGCAGCCCCAATTCGGGACAGGCGTACAATGAGCAGTTCTTC
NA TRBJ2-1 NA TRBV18 CASSPRTSIGIGDNEQFF TGTGCCAGCTCACCGCGCACCTCTATCGGGATAGGTGACAATGAGCAGTTCTTC
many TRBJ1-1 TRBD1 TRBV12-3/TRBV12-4 CASSPRQGHREAFF TGTGCCAGCAGTCCCAGACAGGGCCACCGTGAAGCTTTCTTT
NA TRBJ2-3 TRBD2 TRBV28 CASSLRGTTDTQYF TGTGCCAGCAGTTTGCGGGGGACCACAGATACGCAGTATTTT
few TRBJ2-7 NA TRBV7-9 CASSPQVGEQYF TGTGCCAGCAGCCCCCAGGTCGGCGAGCAGTACTTC
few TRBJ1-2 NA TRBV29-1 CSVERPLNYGYTF TGCAGCGTCGAGCGGCCTTTAAACTATGGCTACACCTTC
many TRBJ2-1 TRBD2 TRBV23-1 CASSHSAGTSGRRRNEQFF TGCGCCAGCAGTCATTCCGCCGGGACTAGCGGGAGACGTAGGAATGAGCAGTTCTTC
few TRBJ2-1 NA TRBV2 CASIKDSDEQFF TGTGCCAGCATAAAAGATTCGGATGAGCAGTTCTTC
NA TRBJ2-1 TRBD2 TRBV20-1 CSAVGLVGYNEQFF TGCAGTGCTGTCGGACTAGTAGGCTACAATGAGCAGTTCTTC
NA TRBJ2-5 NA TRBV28 CASSFIGQETQYF TGTGCCAGCAGTTTCATTGGACAGGAGACCCAGTACTTC
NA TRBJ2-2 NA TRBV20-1 CSARATRASGELFF TGCAGTGCTAGAGCGACCCGAGCCAGCGGGGAGCTGTTTTTT
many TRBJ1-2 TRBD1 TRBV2 CASSRQGNDYGYTF TGTGCCAGCAGCCGACAGGGTAATGACTATGGCTACACCTTC
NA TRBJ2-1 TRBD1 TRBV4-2 CASSRRGQGDDEQFF TGTGCCAGCAGCCGAAGGGGACAGGGTGACGATGAGCAGTTCTTC
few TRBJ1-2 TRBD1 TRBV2 CASSEALTGAYYGYTF TGTGCCAGCAGTGAAGCGCTGACAGGGGCTTACTATGGCTACACCTTC
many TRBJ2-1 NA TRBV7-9 CASSLGWNEQFF TGTGCCAGCAGCTTAGGATGGAATGAGCAGTTCTTC
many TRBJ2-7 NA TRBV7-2 CASSLRQSYEQYF TGTGCCAGCAGCTTACGACAGTCCTACGAGCAGTACTTC
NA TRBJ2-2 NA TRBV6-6 CASRALSGTGELFF TGTGCCAGCAGGGCACTCAGCGGTACCGGGGAGCTGTTTTTT
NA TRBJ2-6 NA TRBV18 CASSPLDSGANVLTF TGTGCCAGCTCACCCCTAGATTCTGGGGCCAACGTCCTGACTTTC
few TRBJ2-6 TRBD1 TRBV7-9 CASSRDRGLGANVLTF TGTGCCAGCAGCCGGGACAGGGGGTTAGGGGCCAACGTCCTGACTTTC
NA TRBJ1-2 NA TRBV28 CVSRLDYGYTF TGTGTCAGCAGGCTAGACTATGGCTACACCTTC
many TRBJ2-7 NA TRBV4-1 CASSRPSDKVYEQYF TGCGCCAGCAGCCGCCCGTCTGACAAGGTCTACGAGCAGTACTTC
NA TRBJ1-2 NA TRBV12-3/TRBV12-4 CASSADKVYGYTF TGTGCCAGCAGTGCGGACAAGGTCTATGGCTACACCTTC
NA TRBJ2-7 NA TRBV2 CAASAAYEQYF TGTGCAGCTAGCGCCGCCTACGAGCAGTACTTC
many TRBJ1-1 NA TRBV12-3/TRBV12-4 CASSLRGGGTEAFF TGTGCCAGCAGTTTACGGGGGGGCGGCACTGAAGCTTTCTTT
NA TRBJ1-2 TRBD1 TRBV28 CASSLRDREGYTF TGTGCCAGCAGTTTACGGGACAGGGAAGGCTACACCTTC
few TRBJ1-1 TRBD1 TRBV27 CASSFGSGTVAFF TGTGCCAGCAGTTTTGGGTCCGGGACAGTAGCTTTCTTT
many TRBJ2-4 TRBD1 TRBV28 CASGQGRNIQYF TGTGCCAGCGGACAGGGGAGAAACATTCAGTACTTC
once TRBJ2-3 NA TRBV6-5 CASSWTGTDTQYF TGTGCCAGCAGTTGGACAGGCACAGATACGCAGTATTTT